Given below is one TCR beta chain in context. The CDR3 is 13 amino acids. Germline assignment: CDR1 SGHDN and CDR2 FVKESK. The V and J ends lost 3 bases and 3 bases respectively, with 8 bases between them. The protocol was immunoSEQ multiplex PCR, while the TCRdb copy is restricted to in-frame clones and leaves out a portion. The sample holds hundreds of thousands of clones, approximately 85% seen once. The sample is drawn from a study of shared T cell receptors in the human thymus. The same sample was also studied in work on human thymus T cells. From that second work: Infants, healthy and Finnish, who were having corrective surgery for congenital heart defects served as donors. Obtained as resections during corrective heart surgery, the thymus tissue was then studied. What appeared biased in thymic and blood repertoires was the usage of V and J genes.

The chain links TRBV14 to TRBJ1-1; a weak D match, TRBD1 (5 bases). This TCR derives from a girl under three years old with a congenital heart defect. The specimen sequenced was thymocytes. The chain's CDR3 is CASSHFRDTEAFF. CDR3 bases: TGTGCCAGCAGCCATTTCAGGGACACTGAAGCTTTCTTT. Complete variable domain (other parts from reference TRBV14 and TRBJ1-1): EAGVTQFPSHSVIEKGQTVTLRCDPISGHDNLYWYRRVMGKEIKFLLHFVKESKQDESGMPNNRFLAERTGGTYSTLKVQPAELEDSGVYFCASSHFRDTEAFFGQGTRLTVV.